This T cell receptor (beta chain) was sequenced during a study of T cell responses to AZD1222 COVID-19 vaccine (dated by TCRdb to the early 2020s). Background on the whole study: AZD1222 recipients whose second dose came at about 4 weeks and those whose second dose came at about 12 weeks were combined into one group, since spike-specific TCR depth and breadth did not differ between the two schedules. Trial participants were enrolled by age into 18-55, 56-69 and 70-plus year subgroups, with 148, 28 and 57 TCR-sequenced participants respectively. A total of just over 230 trial participants underwent TCR sequencing, of whom 200 to 220 had received two doses of AZD1222 and about 26 had received two doses of the MenACWY control vaccine. Broader findings and caveats from the paper: Participants were mostly white British, with more females than males. The authors suggested clonal diversity may have been underestimated. Epitopes outside the regions mutated in the B.1.351 and B.1.1.7 variants were reportedly recognized by nearly half of the unique spike-specific TCRs. Only a handful of AZD1222 recipients were SARS-CoV-2 seropositive at baseline, limiting conclusions about previously exposed vaccinees. In the small 56-69-year group, the increase in depth fell short of significance, most likely because of low power. A significant rise in spike-specific TCR breadth and depth was observed after two AZD1222 doses relative to day 0 and relative to MenACWY recipients. The whole spike protein was spanned by vaccine-associated CD4 TCRs, and dominant responses were seen in regions 160-218 and 743-854. No day 14 peak-response samples were available, so repertoires were characterized only after the peak T cell response.

The CDR3 regions of human TCRbeta chains were analyzed by immunosequencing. The authors' analysis ran thus. Repertoire TCRs were checked for matches against a reference library of SARS-CoV-2-specific TCRs that had been generated using the MIRA antigen-specificity platform. Breadth was defined as the fraction of unique TCRs that were SARS-CoV-2-associated. Depth was defined as the fraction of total T cells that were SARS-CoV-2-associated. Using the MIRA data, every spike-specific TCR was mapped to the spike region that the TCR reacted to and assigned to either a CD4 or a CD8 class. Log10-transformed breadth and depth values were compared by one-way ANOVA with Sidak's multiple comparisons tests. TCRdb carries this immuneACCESS record with in-frame sequences only. Its versions omit some clonotypes, under half of them owing to an unresolved V gene in the studies checked, with the rest unexplained. V, J and clone size were drawn from that table, and D and trimming were deduced from the DNA. The sample table records about 130,000 clones; 75% to 90% of these occur just once. In total, the top ten clones hold about 4% of the sample.

Notes on this clone: The antigen this receptor binds is unknown. Per-base qualities were not stored, and no clone one base away is much larger.

The intended sense of this specimen's time point label: baseline before first vaccination. The vaccinee samples were drawn from two UK trials, COV001 and COV002, one of which was a single-blind randomized controlled phase 2/3 trial testing AZD1222 (ChAdOx1 nCoV-19) in healthy adults. For TCRbeta chain sequencing, PBMC samples were collected from trial participants at day 0 and at day 28 after the second dose. This specimen consisted of peripheral blood, obtained on day 0 of AZD1222 vaccination. This clonotype originated in an adult in good health.

CDR3 sequence: CSARGGGEAFF. Read as DNA, the sequence is TGCAGTGCTAGGGGAGGGGGCGAAGCTTTCTTT. The rearrangement combines TRBV20-1 with TRBJ1-1, with TRBD1 matching 7 junction bases. The CDR3 holds 11 amino acids from the cysteine to the phenylalanine. The entry retains the CDR3 DNA only, 33 bases that are in frame from base 1. The V end gives up 3 bases and the J end 8 bases, leaving 3 bases in the junction not matched to a gene. Taken from the germline V gene (reference sequence), the CDR1 and CDR2 loops are DFQATT and SNEGSKA.